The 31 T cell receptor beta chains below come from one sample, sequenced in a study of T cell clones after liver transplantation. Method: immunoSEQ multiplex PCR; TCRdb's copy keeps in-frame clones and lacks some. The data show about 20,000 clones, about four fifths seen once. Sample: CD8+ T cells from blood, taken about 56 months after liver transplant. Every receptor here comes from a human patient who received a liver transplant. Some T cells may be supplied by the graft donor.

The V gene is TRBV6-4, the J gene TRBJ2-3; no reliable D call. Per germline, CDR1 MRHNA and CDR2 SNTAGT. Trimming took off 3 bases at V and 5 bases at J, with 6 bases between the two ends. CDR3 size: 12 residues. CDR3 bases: TGTGCCAGCAGTGAAGGCGGAGATACGCAGTATTTT. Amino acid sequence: CASSEGGDTQYF.

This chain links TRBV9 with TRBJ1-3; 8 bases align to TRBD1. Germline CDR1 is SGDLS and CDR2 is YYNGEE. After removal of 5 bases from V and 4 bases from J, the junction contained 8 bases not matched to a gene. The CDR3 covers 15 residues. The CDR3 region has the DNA TGTGCCAGCAGTTATGGACAGGGCGCAGGAAACACCATATATTTT. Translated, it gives CASSYGQGAGNTIYF.

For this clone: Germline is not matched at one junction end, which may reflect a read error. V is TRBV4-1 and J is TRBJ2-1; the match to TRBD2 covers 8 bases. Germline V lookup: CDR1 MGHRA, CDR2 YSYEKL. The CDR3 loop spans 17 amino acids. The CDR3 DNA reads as TGCGTCAGCAGCCAAGATGGTGCGGGGGGTTCCTACAATGAGCAGTTCTTC. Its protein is CVSSQDGAGGSYNEQFF.

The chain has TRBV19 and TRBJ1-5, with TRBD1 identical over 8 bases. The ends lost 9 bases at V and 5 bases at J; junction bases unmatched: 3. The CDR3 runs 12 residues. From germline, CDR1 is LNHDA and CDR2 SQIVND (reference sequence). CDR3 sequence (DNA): TGTGCCAGGGACAGGGTTTATCAGCCCCAGCATTTT. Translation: CARDRVYQPQHF.

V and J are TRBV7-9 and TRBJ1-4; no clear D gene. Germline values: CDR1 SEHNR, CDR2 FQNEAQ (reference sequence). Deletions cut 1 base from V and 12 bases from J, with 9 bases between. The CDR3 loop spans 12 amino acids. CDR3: CASSLESEQLFF. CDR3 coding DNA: TGTGCCAGCAGCTTAGAAAGCGAACAACTGTTTTTT.

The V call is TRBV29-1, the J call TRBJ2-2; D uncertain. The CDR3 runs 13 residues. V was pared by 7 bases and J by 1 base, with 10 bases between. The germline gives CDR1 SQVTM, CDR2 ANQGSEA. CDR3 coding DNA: TGCAGCGCCGTAGGTCTGAACACCGGGGAGCTGTTTTTT. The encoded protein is CSAVGLNTGELFF.

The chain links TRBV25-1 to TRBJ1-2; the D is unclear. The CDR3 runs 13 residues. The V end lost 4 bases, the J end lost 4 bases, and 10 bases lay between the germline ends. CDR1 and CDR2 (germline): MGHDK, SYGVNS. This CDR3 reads CASSVTASYGYTF. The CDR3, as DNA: TGTGCCAGCAGTGTGACCGCTAGCTATGGCTACACCTTC.

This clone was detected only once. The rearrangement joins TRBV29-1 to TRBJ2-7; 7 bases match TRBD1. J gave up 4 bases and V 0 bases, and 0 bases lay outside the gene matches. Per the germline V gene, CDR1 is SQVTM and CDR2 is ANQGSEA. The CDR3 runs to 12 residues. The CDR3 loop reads CSVEDRGYEQYF. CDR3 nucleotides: TGCAGCGTTGAAGACAGGGGGTACGAGCAGTACTTC.

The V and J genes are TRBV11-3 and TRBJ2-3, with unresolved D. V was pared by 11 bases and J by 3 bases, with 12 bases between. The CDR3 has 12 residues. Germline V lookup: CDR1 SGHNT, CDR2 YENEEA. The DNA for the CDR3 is TGTGCCTCCTCGGACGGGACAGATACGCAGTATTTT. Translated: CASSDGTDTQYF.

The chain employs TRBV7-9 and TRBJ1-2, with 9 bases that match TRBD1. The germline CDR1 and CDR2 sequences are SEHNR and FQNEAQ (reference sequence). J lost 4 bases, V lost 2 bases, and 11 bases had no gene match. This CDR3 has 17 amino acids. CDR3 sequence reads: CASSLSGQGTTSYGYTF. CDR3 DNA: TGTGCCAGCAGCTTATCCGGACAGGGGACTACTAGCTATGGCTACACCTTC.

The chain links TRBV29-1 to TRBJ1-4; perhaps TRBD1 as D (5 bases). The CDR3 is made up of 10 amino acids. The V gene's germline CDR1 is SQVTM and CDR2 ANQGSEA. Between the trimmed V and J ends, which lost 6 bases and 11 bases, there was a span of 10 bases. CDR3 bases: TGCAGCGTCGAGGAGGGGAAACTGTTTTTT. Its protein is CSVEEGKLFF.

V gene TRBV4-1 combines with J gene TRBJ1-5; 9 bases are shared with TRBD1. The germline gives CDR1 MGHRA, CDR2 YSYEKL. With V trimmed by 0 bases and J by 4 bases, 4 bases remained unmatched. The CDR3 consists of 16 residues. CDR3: CASSQDYGTGNQPQHF. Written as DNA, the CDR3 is TGCGCCAGCAGCCAAGATTACGGGACAGGGAATCAGCCCCAGCATTTT.

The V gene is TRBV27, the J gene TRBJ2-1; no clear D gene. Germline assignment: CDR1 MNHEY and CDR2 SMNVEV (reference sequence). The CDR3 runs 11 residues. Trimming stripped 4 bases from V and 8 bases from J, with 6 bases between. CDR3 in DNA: TGTGCCAGCAGTTCTGACCATGAGCAGTTCTTC. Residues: CASSSDHEQFF.

The CDR3 loop reads CASSAGHTGANVLTF. In DNA, the CDR3 is TGTGCCAGTAGTGCAGGACATACTGGGGCCAACGTCCTGACTTTC. This chain joins TRBV19 and TRBJ2-6; D perhaps matches TRBD1 (5 bases). The CDR3 contains 15 residues. CDR1 and CDR2 (germline): LNHDA, SQIVND (reference sequence). Trimming stripped 5 bases from V and 2 bases from J, with 10 bases between.

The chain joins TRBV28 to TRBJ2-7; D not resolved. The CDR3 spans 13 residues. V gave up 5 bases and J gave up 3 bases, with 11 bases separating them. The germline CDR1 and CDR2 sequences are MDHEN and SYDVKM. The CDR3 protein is CASSPPLNYEQYF. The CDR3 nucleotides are TGTGCCAGCAGTCCTCCTTTAAACTACGAGCAGTACTTC.

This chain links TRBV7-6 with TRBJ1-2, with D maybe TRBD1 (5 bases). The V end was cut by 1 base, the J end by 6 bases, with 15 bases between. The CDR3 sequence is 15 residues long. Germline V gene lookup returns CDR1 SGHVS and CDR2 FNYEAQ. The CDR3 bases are TGTGCCAGCAGCTTAGAGGGGCACAACGGGAATGGCTACACCTTC. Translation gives CASSLEGHNGNGYTF.

The CDR3 DNA is TGTGCCAGCAGCTTACCGACAGGGGAGGCCTACGAGCAGTACTTC. Translating it yields CASSLPTGEAYEQYF. J is TRBJ2-7 and V is TRBV11-1, with 8 bases fitting TRBD1. Losses at the gene ends were 2 bases for V and 2 bases for J; bases not matched to a gene: 5. Germline-derived CDR1 and CDR2 are SGHAT and FQDESV (reference sequence). This CDR3 is built from 15 residues.

CDR3 protein: CASSLSEGGGNYGYTF. The CDR3, as DNA: TGTGCCAGCAGTTTATCGGAGGGAGGGGGCAACTATGGCTACACCTTC. The rearrangement links TRBV27 to TRBJ1-2; TRBD1 aligns across 7 bases. The CDR3 has 16 amino acids. J gave up 2 bases and V 0 bases, and 6 bases lay outside the gene matches. Looked up from germline, CDR1 is MNHEY and CDR2 is SMNVEV (reference sequence).

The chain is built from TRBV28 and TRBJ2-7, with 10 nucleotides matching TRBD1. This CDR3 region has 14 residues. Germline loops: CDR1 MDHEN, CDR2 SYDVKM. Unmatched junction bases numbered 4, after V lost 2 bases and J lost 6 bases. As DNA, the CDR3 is TGTGCCAGCAGTTTAAGGGACAGGGGAGCCGAGCAGTACTTC. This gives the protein CASSLRDRGAEQYF.

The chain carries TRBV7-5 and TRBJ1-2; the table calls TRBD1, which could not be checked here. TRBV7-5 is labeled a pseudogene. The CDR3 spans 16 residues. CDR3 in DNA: TGTGCCAGAAGCTTAAGGGACAGGGCCACGTGGTATGGCTACACCTTC. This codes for CARSLRDRATWYGYTF.

The CDR3 loop reads CASRFLSSTDTQYF. The CDR3 nucleotides read TGTGCCAGCAGGTTTCTCAGTTCCACAGATACGCAGTATTTT. V usage is TRBV13 and J usage is TRBJ2-3; the D is unclear. Trimming removed 6 bases at V and 2 bases at J, with 12 bases between. Germline V lookup: CDR1 PRHDT, CDR2 FYEKMQ (reference sequence). This CDR3 is 14 amino acids long.

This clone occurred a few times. CDR3 DNA sequence: TGCGCCAGCAGCCGGACCGGGACAGCGAACACTGAAGCTTTCTTT. Translation gives CASSRTGTANTEAFF. The V and J genes are TRBV4-1 and TRBJ1-1, with 7 bases identical to TRBD1. CDR3 length equals 15 residues. The germline V gene encodes CDR1 MGHRA and CDR2 YSYEKL. The V and J ends lost 4 bases and 1 base, in that order; junction bases with no gene match: 6.

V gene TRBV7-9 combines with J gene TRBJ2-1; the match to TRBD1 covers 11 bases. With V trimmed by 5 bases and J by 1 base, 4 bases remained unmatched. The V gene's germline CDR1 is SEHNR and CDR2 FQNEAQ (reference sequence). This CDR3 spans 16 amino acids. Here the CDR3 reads CASSRTGGKSYNEQFF. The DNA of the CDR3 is TGTGCCAGCAGCAGGACAGGGGGCAAATCCTACAATGAGCAGTTCTTC. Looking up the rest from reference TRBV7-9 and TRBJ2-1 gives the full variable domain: DTGVSQNPRHKITKRGQNVTFRCDPISEHNRLYWYRQTLGQGPEFLTYFQNEAQLEKSRLLSDRFSAERPKGSFSTLEIQRTEQGDSAMYLCASSRTGGKSYNEQFFGPGTRLTVL.

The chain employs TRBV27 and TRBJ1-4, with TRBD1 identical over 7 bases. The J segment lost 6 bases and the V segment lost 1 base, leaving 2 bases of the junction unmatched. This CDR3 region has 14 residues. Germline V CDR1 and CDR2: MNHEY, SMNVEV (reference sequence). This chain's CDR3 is CASSLWDSHEKLFF. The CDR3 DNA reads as TGTGCCAGCAGTTTATGGGACAGCCATGAAAAACTGTTTTTT.

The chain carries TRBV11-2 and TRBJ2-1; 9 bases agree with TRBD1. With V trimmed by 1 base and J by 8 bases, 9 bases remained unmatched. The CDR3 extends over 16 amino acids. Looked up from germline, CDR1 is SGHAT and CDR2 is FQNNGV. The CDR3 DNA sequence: TGTGCCAGCAGCTTAGTTTCACAGGGGGCCTCGGATGAGCAGTTCTTC. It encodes CASSLVSQGASDEQFF. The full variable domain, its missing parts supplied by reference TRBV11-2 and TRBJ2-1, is EAGVAQSPRYKIIEKRQSVAFWCNPISGHATLYWYQQILGQGPKLLIQFQNNGVVDDSQLPKDRFSAERLKGVDSTLKIQPAKLEDSAVYLCASSLVSQGASDEQFFGPGTRLTVL.

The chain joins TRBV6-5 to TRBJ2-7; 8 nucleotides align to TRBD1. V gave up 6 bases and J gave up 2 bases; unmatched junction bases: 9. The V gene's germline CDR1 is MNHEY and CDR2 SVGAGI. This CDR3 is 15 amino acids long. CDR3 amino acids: CASSLTGTGTYEQYF. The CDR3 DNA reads TGTGCCAGCAGCCTAACCGGGACAGGTACCTACGAGCAGTACTTC.

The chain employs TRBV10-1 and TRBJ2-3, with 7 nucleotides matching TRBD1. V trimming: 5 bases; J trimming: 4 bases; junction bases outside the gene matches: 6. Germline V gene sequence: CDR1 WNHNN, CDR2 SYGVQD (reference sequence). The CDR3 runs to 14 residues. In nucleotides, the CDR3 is TGCGCCAGCAGTCTTGACAGGGCACCAGATACGCAGTATTTT. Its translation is CASSLDRAPDTQYF.

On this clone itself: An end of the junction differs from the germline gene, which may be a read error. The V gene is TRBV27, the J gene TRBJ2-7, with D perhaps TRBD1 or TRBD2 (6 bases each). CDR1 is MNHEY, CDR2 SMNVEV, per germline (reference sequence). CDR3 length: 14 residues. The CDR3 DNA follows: TGTGCCAGCAGTTTAATCCCGGGGGCCTACGGGCAGTACTTC. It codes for CASSLIPGAYGQYF.

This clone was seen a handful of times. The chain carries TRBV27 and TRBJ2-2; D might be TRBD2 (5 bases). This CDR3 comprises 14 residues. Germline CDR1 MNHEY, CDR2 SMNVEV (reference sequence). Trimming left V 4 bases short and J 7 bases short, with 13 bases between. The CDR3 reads CASSSTDGDGELFF. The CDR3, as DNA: TGTGCCAGCAGTTCCACGGACGGGGACGGGGAGCTGTTTTTT.

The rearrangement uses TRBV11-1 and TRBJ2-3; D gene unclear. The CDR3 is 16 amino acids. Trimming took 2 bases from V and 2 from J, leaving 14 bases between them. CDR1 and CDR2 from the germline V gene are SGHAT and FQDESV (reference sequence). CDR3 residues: CASSLRPPQYTDTQYF. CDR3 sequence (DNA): TGTGCCAGCAGCTTACGACCGCCGCAGTACACAGATACGCAGTATTTT.

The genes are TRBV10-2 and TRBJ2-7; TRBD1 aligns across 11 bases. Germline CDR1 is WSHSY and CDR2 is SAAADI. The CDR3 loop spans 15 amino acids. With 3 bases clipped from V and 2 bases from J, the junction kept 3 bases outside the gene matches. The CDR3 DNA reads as TGCGCCAGCAGTGAAGGGACAGGGGGACCCTACGAGCAGTACTTC. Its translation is CASSEGTGGPYEQYF.